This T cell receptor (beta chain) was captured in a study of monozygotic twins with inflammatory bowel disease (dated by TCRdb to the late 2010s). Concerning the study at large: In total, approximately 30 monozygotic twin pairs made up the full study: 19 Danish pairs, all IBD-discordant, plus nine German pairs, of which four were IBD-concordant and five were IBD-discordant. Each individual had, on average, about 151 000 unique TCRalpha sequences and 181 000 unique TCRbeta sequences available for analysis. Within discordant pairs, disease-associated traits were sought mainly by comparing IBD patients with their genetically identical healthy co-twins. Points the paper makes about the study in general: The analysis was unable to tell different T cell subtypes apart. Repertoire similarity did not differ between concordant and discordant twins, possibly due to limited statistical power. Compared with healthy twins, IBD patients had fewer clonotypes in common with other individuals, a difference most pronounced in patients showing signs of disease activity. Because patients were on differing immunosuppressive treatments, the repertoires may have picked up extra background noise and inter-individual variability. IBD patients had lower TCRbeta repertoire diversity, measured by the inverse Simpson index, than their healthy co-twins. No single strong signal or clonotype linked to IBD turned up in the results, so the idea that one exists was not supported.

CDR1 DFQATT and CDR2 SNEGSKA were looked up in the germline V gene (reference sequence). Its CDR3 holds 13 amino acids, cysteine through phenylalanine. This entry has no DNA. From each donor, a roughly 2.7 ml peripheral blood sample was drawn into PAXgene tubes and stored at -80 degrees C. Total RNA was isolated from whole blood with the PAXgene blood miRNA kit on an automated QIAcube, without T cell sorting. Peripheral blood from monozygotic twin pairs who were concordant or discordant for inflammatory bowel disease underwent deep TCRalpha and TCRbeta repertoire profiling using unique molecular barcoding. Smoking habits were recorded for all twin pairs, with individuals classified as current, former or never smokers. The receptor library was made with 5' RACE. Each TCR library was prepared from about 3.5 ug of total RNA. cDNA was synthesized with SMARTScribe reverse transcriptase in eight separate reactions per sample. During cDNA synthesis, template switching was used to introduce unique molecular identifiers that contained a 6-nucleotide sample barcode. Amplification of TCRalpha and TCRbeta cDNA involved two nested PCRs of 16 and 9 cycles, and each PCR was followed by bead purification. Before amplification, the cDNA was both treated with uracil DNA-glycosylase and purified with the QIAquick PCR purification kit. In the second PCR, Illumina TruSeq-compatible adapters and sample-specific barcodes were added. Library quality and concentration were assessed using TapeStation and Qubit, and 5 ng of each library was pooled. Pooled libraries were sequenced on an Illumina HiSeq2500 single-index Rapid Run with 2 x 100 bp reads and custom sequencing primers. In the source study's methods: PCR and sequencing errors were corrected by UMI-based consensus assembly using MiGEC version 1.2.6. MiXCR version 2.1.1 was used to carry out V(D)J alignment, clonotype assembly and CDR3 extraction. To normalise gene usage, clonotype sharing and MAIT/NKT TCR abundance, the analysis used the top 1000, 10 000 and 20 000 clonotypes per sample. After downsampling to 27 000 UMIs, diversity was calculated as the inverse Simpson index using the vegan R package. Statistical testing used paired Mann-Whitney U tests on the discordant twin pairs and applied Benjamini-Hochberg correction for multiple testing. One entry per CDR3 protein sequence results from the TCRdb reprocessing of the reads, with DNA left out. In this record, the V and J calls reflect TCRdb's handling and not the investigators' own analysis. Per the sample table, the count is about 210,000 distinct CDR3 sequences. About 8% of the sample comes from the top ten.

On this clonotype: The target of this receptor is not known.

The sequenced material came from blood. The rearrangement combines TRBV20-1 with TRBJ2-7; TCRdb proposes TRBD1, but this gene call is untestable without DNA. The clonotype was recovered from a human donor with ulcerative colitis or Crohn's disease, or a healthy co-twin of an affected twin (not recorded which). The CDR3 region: CSARDRGAYEQYF.